The 9 T cell receptor beta chains presented below share a single source sample, sequenced in a study of T cell responses to AZD1222 COVID-19 vaccine. Sequenced by immunoSEQ multiplex PCR; TCRdb stores in-frame clones only, minus some. Of 80,000 to 95,000 clones in the sample, approximately 90% are singletons; the top ten hold around 5.8%. Sequenced here: peripheral blood, sampled on day 0 of AZD1222 vaccination. The receptors originated from an adult in good health.

This chain connects TRBV27 to TRBJ2-3, with D possibly being TRBD2 (6 bases). The V end lost 0 bases, the J end lost 4 bases, and 11 bases lay between the germline ends. The CDR3 is made up of 15 amino acids. Germline lookup yields CDR1 MNHEY and CDR2 SMNVEV (reference sequence). In DNA form, the CDR3 reads TGTGCCAGCAGTTTATCCGCGGGGAGAGCAGATACGCAGTATTTT. Its translation is CASSLSAGRADTQYF.

The V and J genes are TRBV28 and TRBJ2-2; possible D gene TRBD2, 6 bases. CDR3 length: 16 residues. Per germline, CDR1 MDHEN and CDR2 SYDVKM. V was cut by 6 bases and J by 2 bases, with 16 bases left in between. The CDR3 DNA follows: TGTGCCAGCAGGAACGGGGGACCTTACAACACCGGGGAGCTGTTTTTT. Protein sequence: CASRNGGPYNTGELFF. Variable domain in full (rest from reference TRBV28 and TRBJ2-2): DVKVTQSSRYLVKRTGEKVFLECVQDMDHENMFWYRQDPGLGLRLIYFSYDVKMKEKGDIPEGYSVSREKKERFSLILESASTNQTSMYLCASRNGGPYNTGELFFGEGSRLTVL.

This rearrangement joins TRBV3-1 (or the pseudogene TRBV3-2) to TRBJ2-3; D is ambiguous. The CDR3 sequence is 14 residues long. Germline assignment: CDR1 LGHDT and CDR2 YNNKEL (reference sequence). Trimming removed 1 base from V and 6 bases from J, with 11 bases in between. The CDR3 sequence is CASSQARVVDTQYF. The CDR3 DNA is TGTGCCAGCAGCCAAGCCCGGGTTGTGGATACGCAGTATTTT.

This clone occurred once. V and J are TRBV30 and TRBJ2-7, with 9 bases identical to TRBD2. J gave up 1 base and V 2 bases, and 3 bases lay outside the gene matches. Germline V gene sequence: CDR1 GTSNPN, CDR2 SVGIG (reference sequence). The CDR3 has 14 amino acids. CDR3 DNA sequence: TGTGCCTGGAGTCGCGGGGGGGAATCCTACGAGCAGTACTTC. Protein: CAWSRGGESYEQYF.

This clone was detected once. This sequence joins TRBV15 and TRBJ1-2, with 9 bases lining up with TRBD1. With V trimmed by 3 bases and J by 5 bases, 22 bases remained unmatched. This CDR3 is built from 20 residues. Germline V gene data show CDR1 as LNHNV and CDR2 as YYDKDF (reference sequence). The CDR3 sequence is CATSSFSWGQGPDREYGYTF. The CDR3 DNA reads as TGTGCCACCAGCAGTTTTTCTTGGGGACAGGGACCCGACCGTGAGTATGGCTACACCTTC.

CDR3 bases: TGTGCCAGCAGCAGGAGCGGAACAGGAAACACCATATATTTT. Translation gives CASSRSGTGNTIYF. The chain is built from TRBV6-6 and TRBJ1-3; D not resolved. Germline V CDR1 and CDR2: MNHNY, SVGAGI (reference sequence). V was pared by 6 bases and J by 4 bases, with 13 bases between. The CDR3 consists of 14 residues.

CDR3 in amino acids: CASTPARRGTQYF. DNA for the CDR3: TGTGCCAGCACCCCGGCTAGGCGGGGTACGCAGTATTTT. The V gene is TRBV7-2, the J gene TRBJ2-3; tentatively, D is TRBD2 (6 bases). CDR1 and CDR2 (germline): SGHTA, FQGNSA. The V end was cut by 7 bases, the J end by 8 bases, with 16 bases between. The CDR3 consists of 13 residues. The variable domain in full, completed from reference TRBV7-2 and TRBJ2-3, reads GAGVSQSPSNKVTEKGKDVELRCDPISGHTALYWYRQSLGQGLEFLIYFQGNSAPDKSGLPSDRFSAERTGGSVSTLTIQRTQQEDSAVYLCASTPARRGTQYFGPGTRLTVL.

The V call is TRBV11-2, the J call TRBJ1-2, with no clear D. CDR1 and CDR2 from the germline V gene are SGHAT and FQNNGV. There are 13 residues in the CDR3. V gave up 0 bases and J gave up 8 bases, with 10 bases separating them. Written as DNA, the CDR3 is TGTGCCAGCAGCTTAGATCTCACGAGGGGCTACACCTTC. Translated, it gives CASSLDLTRGYTF.

The chain combines TRBV13 with TRBJ1-1, with D perhaps matching TRBD1 (6 bases). Looked up from germline, CDR1 is PRHDT and CDR2 is FYEKMQ (reference sequence). The length of the CDR3 is 14 residues. V shed 7 bases and J shed 7 bases, with 19 bases lying between them. The CDR3: CASIGRGADVEAFF. CDR3 bases: TGTGCCAGCATCGGGAGGGGGGCCGATGTTGAAGCTTTCTTT.